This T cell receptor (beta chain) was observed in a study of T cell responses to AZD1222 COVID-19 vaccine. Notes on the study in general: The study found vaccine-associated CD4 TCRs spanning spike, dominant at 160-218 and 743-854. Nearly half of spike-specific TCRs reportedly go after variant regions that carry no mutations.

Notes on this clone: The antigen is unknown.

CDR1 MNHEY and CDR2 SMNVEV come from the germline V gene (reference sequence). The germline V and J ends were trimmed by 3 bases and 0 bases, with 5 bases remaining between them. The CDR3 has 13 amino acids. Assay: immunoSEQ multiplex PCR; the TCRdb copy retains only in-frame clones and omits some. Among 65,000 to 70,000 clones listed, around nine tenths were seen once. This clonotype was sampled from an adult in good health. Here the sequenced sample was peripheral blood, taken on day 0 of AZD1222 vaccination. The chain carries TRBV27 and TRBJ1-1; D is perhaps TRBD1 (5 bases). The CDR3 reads CASSLTVNTEAFF. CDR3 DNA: TGTGCCAGCAGTTTGACAGTGAACACTGAAGCTTTCTTT.